What follows are 25 T cell receptor beta chains derived from one specimen sequenced in a study of blood T cells in healthy people across ages. Using a J-beta primer mix together with a sample-barcoded 5' primer, a second PCR was run for about 7 to 12 cycles. TCRdb ran MiXCR on the 5' RACE reads and lists one entry per CDR3 protein. The data show approximately 960,000 distinct CDR3 sequences, with about 27% seen just once and 9.5% to 13% held by the top ten. These data were also filed under a second study, of T cells of mothers and their children.

The sample taken for sequencing was blood. These receptors all come from a woman between 40 and 55 years old in good health.

CDR3 coding DNA: TGTGCCAGCAGCTTAAATCCCCAGGGTATGCGCACAGATACGCAGTATTTT. This encodes CASSLNPQGMRTDTQYF. The J gene is TRBJ2-3, the V gene TRBV7-3; D is perhaps TRBD1 (5 bases). Germline V gene data show CDR1 as SGHTA and CDR2 as FQGTGA. Trimming took 1 base from V and 1 from J, leaving 15 bases between them. The CDR3 is 17 amino acids.

This chain connects TRBV6-6 to TRBJ1-2, with D perhaps TRBD1 (5 bases). From germline, CDR1 is MNHNY and CDR2 SVGAGI (reference sequence). Trimming removed 6 bases from V and 5 bases from J, with 16 bases in between. The CDR3 loop spans 14 amino acids. The CDR3 here is CASSRAGGSYGYTF. DNA of the CDR3: TGTGCCAGCAGCCGCGCCGGGGGTTCGTATGGCTACACCTTC.

This clonotype came up a few times. This may stem from a read error, because a much larger clone lies one nucleotide away. The chain carries TRBV6-6 and TRBJ2-7; no reliable D call. Germline V gene data show CDR1 as MNHNY and CDR2 as SVGAGI (reference sequence). Trimming shortened V by 5 bases and J by 0 bases, and 11 bases separated the two germline ends. This CDR3 has 14 amino acids. Here the CDR3 reads CASSRDPGSYEQYF. The CDR3 DNA is TGTGCCAGCAGTAGGGATCCGGGCTCCTACGAGCAGTACTTC.

This clonotype occurred many times. The chain has TRBV7-2 and TRBJ2-5, with a tentative D call TRBD1 (7 bases). The CDR3 is 17 amino acids. CDR1 is SGHTA and CDR2 is FQGNSA in the germline V gene. Between the trimmed V and J ends, which lost 2 bases and 2 bases, there was a span of 18 bases. The DNA of the CDR3 is TGTGCCAGCAGCTTAAGGATTAGGGCAGGGGGGCAAGAGACCCAGTACTTC. It translates to CASSLRIRAGGQETQYF.

This sequence joins TRBV6-5 and TRBJ2-5, with TRBD2 matching 8 bases. The germline V gene has CDR1 MNHEY and CDR2 SVGAGI. The CDR3 runs to 15 residues. V lost 4 bases, J lost 3 bases, and 7 bases stayed unmatched. The CDR3 region is CASSFAGGRKETQYF. Written as DNA, the CDR3 is TGTGCCAGCAGTTTCGCGGGGGGTCGAAAAGAGACCCAGTACTTC.

This clonotype has a handful of counts. V gene TRBV5-1 combines with J gene TRBJ1-2, with TRBD1 matching 7 bases. The CDR3 runs to 22 residues. Germline lookup yields CDR1 SGHRS and CDR2 YFSETQ. V shed 0 bases, J shed 5 bases, and the junction held 28 bases outside the gene matches. CDR3 DNA: TGCGCCAGCAGCTTGGGGCGACTGGGAGGAACCGGGACAGCTGCAAGCGCATATGGCTACACCTTC. Protein sequence: CASSLGRLGGTGTAASAYGYTF.

A remark on this clonotype: One end of the junction is discordant with germline, which a read error may explain. The V call is TRBV20-1, the J call TRBJ1-4; D gene unclear. Germline CDR1 is DFQATT and CDR2 is SNEGSKA (reference sequence). This CDR3 has 13 residues. CDR3 sequence: CIARSWSNGKLFF. CDR3 coding DNA: TGCATTGCTAGATCCTGGTCTAATGGAAAACTGTTTTTT.

This clonotype has ten or more counts. The chain has TRBV20-1 and TRBJ2-5; the D gene is possibly TRBD2 (6 bases). Germline CDR1 is DFQATT and CDR2 is SNEGSKA (reference sequence). Trimming left V 3 bases short and J 6 bases short, with 11 bases between. There are 12 residues in the CDR3. CDR3 sequence reads: CSASGRKKTQYF. For the CDR3, the DNA is TGCAGTGCTAGTGGGAGGAAAAAGACCCAGTACTTC.

A word on this clonotype: This sequence may be a read error, since a much larger clone differs from it by one base. The V and J genes are TRBV6-2 or TRBV6-3 and TRBJ2-1, with D perhaps matching TRBD2 (6 bases). Between the trimmed V and J ends, which lost 4 bases and 9 bases, there was a span of 19 bases. Looked up from germline, CDR1 is MNHEY and CDR2 is SVGEGT. The CDR3 length is 15 residues. The chain's CDR3 is CASSSGLTQGVEQFF. The DNA of the CDR3 is TGTGCCAGCAGTTCTGGACTAACGCAGGGCGTTGAGCAGTTCTTC.

The genes are TRBV5-1 and TRBJ1-1; D might be TRBD1 (6 bases). V was clipped by 4 bases and J by 0 bases, with 13 bases between them. CDR1 is SGHRS and CDR2 is YFSETQ in the germline V gene. CDR3 length: 15 residues. CDR3 protein: CASSIPGTLNTEAFF. The CDR3 coding sequence is TGCGCCAGCAGCATCCCCGGGACACTGAACACTGAAGCTTTCTTT.

This clonotype was recorded a few times. A much more abundant neighbour one base away suggests this may be a read error. The chain couples TRBV9 to TRBJ2-3; 7 bases fit TRBD1. The CDR3 has 16 amino acids. The V segment lost 3 bases and the J segment 4 bases; nucleotides outside the gene matches: 11. Germline loops: CDR1 SGDLS, CDR2 YYNGEE. CDR3 sequence: CASSGWDSPLADTQYF. Here the CDR3 DNA reads TGTGCCAGCAGCGGCTGGGACAGTCCTCTGGCAGATACGCAGTATTTT.

On this clonotype itself: A read error may produce the germline difference seen at one junction end. This chain uses TRBV18 with TRBJ2-3; 7 bases agree with TRBD2. Germline lookup yields CDR1 KGHSH and CDR2 LQKENI. CDR3 size: 15 residues. The CDR3, as DNA: TGTGCCAGCTCACCACGGCGGGGGACCACAGGTACGCAGTATTTT. It specifies CASSPRRGTTGTQYF.

The rearrangement uses TRBV11-1 and TRBJ2-1, with D perhaps given as TRBD1 or TRBD2 (5 bases each). The CDR3 runs 14 residues. Trimming took off 8 bases at V and 6 bases at J, with 17 bases between the two ends. CDR1 and CDR2 from the germline V gene are SGHAT and FQDESV (reference sequence). This chain's CDR3 is CASQLPGARNEQFF. CDR3 DNA: TGTGCCAGCCAGCTTCCCGGGGCACGCAATGAGCAGTTCTTC.

This clonotype was recorded once. The chain employs TRBV14 and TRBJ1-5, with a possible D match to TRBD1 (6 bases). Trimming stripped 0 bases from V and 5 bases from J, with 17 bases between. Germline CDR1 is SGHDN and CDR2 is FVKESK. The length of the CDR3 is 17 residues. DNA of the CDR3: TGTGCCAGCAGCCAAGATCCCAGGGGCCCCGATCATCAGCCCCAGCATTTT. Protein: CASSQDPRGPDHQPQHF.

CDR3 DNA sequence: TGTGCCAGCAGCTTAGCCTCTACCACTGACGAGCAGTACTTC. Amino acid sequence: CASSLASTTDEQYF. V gene TRBV7-9 combines with J gene TRBJ2-5; D is undetermined. Near its end, the DNA agrees better with TRBJ2-7, so the J call may be wrong. Germline-derived CDR1 and CDR2 are SEHNR and FQNEAQ (reference sequence). The CDR3 has 14 amino acids.

The chain couples TRBV7-2 to TRBJ2-5; 10 nucleotides match TRBD2. The length of the CDR3 is 15 residues. CDR1 is SGHTA, CDR2 FQGNSA, per germline. V lost 3 bases and J lost 4; bases outside the gene matches: 5. CDR3 DNA: TGTGCCAGCAGCTTTCTAGCGGGGGCCCGAGAGACCCAGTACTTC. Its translation is CASSFLAGARETQYF.

V usage is TRBV2 and J usage is TRBJ2-7, with 7 bases lining up with TRBD2. V dropped 9 bases and J dropped 6; count of bases not matched to a gene: 5. The germline V gene encodes CDR1 SNHLY and CDR2 FYNNEI. The CDR3 runs 11 residues. The CDR3 nucleotides are TGTGCCAGTCGGGGAGGGTCCGAGCAGTACTTC. Translation gives CASRGGSEQYF.

This chain connects TRBV29-1 to TRBJ2-7, with D tentatively TRBD2 (5 bases). The CDR3 extends over 13 amino acids. The germline gives CDR1 SQVTM, CDR2 ANQGSEA. Trimming cost V 3 bases and J 0 bases, with 9 bases left between them. The CDR3 spells CSVDVGSSYEQYF. The CDR3 DNA sequence: TGCAGCGTTGATGTGGGGAGCTCCTACGAGCAGTACTTC.

In its sample, this clonotype was seen many times. The gene calls are TRBV3-1 and TRBJ2-7; no clear D gene. Germline-derived CDR1 and CDR2 are LGHDT and YNNKEL (reference sequence). The CDR3 contains 15 residues. Trimming left V 0 bases short and J 3 bases short, with 12 bases between. CDR3 DNA: TGTGCCAGCAGCCAAGAAATGGCGGTTTACTACGAGCAGTACTTC. Protein sequence: CASSQEMAVYYEQYF.

The J gene is TRBJ1-2, the V gene TRBV3-1, with D possibly being TRBD1 (5 bases). Looked up from germline, CDR1 is LGHDT and CDR2 is YNNKEL (reference sequence). V was pared by 6 bases and J by 3 bases, with 14 bases between. This CDR3 region has 14 residues. The CDR3, as DNA: TGTGCCAGCAGACACGACAGAGCTTACTATGGCTACACCTTC. Protein product: CASRHDRAYYGYTF. Full variable domain (rest looked up from reference TRBV3-1 and TRBJ1-2): DTAVSQTPKYLVTQMGNDKSIKCEQNLGHDTMYWYKQDSKKFLKIMFSYNNKELIINETVPNRFSPKSPDKAHLNLHINSLELGDSAVYFCASRHDRAYYGYTFGSGTRLTVV.

The rearrangement uses TRBV4-1 and TRBJ2-1; D possibly matches TRBD1 or TRBD2 (5 bases each). CDR3 length: 16 amino acids. Trimming removed 11 bases at V and 0 bases at J, with 20 bases between. CDR1 is MGHRA, CDR2 YSYEKL, per germline. The CDR3 here is CASREGASSSYNEQFF. The CDR3 DNA reads TGCGCCTCCCGGGAAGGGGCATCGAGCTCCTACAATGAGCAGTTCTTC.

The chain uses TRBV30 and TRBJ2-3; the D gene is possibly TRBD1 (6 bases). V was cut by 1 base and J by 0 bases, with 11 bases left in between. The germline V gene has CDR1 GTSNPN and CDR2 SVGIG (reference sequence). This CDR3 has 15 residues. CDR3 nucleotides: TGTGCCTGGAGTGACGGGACACTCAGCACAGATACGCAGTATTTT. Protein: CAWSDGTLSTDTQYF. The full variable domain, in which reference TRBV30 and TRBJ2-3 provide the parts outside the CDR3, is SQTIHQWPATLVQPVGSPLSLECTVEGTSNPNLYWYRQAAGRGLQLLFYSVGIGQISSEVPQNLSASRPQDRQFILSSKKLLLSDSGFYLCAWSDGTLSTDTQYFGPGTRLTVL.

Many counts were recorded for this clonotype. The chain carries TRBV29-1 and TRBJ1-1; D gene unclear. The CDR3 covers 13 residues. The germline CDR1 and CDR2 sequences are SQVTM and ANQGSEA. V was cut by 6 bases and J by 0 bases, with 11 bases left in between. The CDR3 sequence is CSVARTVNTEAFF. The CDR3 DNA sequence: TGCAGCGTCGCCCGGACGGTGAACACTGAAGCTTTCTTT.

This clonotype was detected only a few times. This chain uses TRBV6-5 with TRBJ1-1; D gene unclear. The germline gives CDR1 MNHEY, CDR2 SVGAGI. The CDR3 totals 14 residues. Trimming stripped 5 bases from V and 8 bases from J, with 18 bases between. Here the CDR3 DNA reads TGTGCCAGCAGTCATAAGCCTCCGGGCCCCGAAGCTTTCTTT. Amino acids: CASSHKPPGPEAFF.

Regarding this clonotype: The junction departs from germline at one end; a sequencing error may be responsible. The rearrangement joins TRBV12-3 or TRBV12-4 to TRBJ1-6, with 7 bases that match TRBD1. This CDR3 comprises 12 residues. The CDR3 loop is CASSSLQGPIHF. CDR3 nucleotide sequence: TGTGCTAGCAGTTCACTACAGGGGCCAATCCACTTT.